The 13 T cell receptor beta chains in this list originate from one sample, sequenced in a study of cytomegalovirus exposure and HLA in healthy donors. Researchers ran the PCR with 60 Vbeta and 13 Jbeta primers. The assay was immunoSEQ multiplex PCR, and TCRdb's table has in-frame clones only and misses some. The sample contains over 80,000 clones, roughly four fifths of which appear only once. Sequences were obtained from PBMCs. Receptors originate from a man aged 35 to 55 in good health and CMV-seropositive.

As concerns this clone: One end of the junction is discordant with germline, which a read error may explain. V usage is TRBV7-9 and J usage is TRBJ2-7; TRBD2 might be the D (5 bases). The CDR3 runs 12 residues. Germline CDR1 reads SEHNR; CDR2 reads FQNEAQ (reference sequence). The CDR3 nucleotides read TGTTCCAGCAACTTTCAACCGGGGGAGCAGTACTTC. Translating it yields CSSNFQPGEQYF.

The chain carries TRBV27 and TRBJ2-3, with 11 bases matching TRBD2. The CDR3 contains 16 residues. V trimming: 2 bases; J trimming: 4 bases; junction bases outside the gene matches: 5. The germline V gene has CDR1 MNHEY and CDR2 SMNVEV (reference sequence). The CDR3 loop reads CASSLGLAGGSDTQYF. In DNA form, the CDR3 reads TGTGCCAGCAGTTTAGGTCTAGCGGGAGGTTCAGATACGCAGTATTTT.

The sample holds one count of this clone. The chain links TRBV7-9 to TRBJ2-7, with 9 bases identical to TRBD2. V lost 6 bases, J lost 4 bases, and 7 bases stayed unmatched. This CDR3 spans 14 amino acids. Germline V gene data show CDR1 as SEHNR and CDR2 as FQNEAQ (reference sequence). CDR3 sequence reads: CASSPSGTLYEQYF. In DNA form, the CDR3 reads TGTGCCAGCAGTCCTAGCGGGACTCTATACGAGCAGTACTTC.

DNA of the CDR3: TGTGCCAGCAGTGAAGCGCGGGCCTACGAGCAGTACTTC. It encodes CASSEARAYEQYF. The chain couples TRBV6-1 to TRBJ2-7, with a weak D call TRBD2 (5 bases). The CDR3 length is 13 residues. Trimming left V 0 bases short and J 2 bases short, with 5 bases between. Germline V gene sequence: CDR1 MNHNS, CDR2 SASEGT.

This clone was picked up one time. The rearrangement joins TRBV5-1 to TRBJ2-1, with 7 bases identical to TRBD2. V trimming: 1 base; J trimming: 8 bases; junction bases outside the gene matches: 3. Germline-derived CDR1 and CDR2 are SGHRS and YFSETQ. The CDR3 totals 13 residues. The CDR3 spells CASSLRLAYEQFF. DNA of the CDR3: TGCGCCAGCAGCTTGAGACTAGCCTATGAGCAGTTCTTC.

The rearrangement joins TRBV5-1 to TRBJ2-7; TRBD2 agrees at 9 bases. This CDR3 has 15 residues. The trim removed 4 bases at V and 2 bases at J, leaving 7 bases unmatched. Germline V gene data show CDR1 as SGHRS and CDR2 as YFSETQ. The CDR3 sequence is CASSTTSGLTYEQYF. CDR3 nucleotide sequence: TGCGCCAGCAGCACTACTAGCGGGCTTACCTACGAGCAGTACTTC.

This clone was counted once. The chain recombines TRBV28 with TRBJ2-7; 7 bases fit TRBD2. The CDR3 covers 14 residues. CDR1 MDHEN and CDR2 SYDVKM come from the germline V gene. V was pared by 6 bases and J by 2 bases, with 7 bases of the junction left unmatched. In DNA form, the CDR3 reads TGTGCCAGCAGCCTGACTAGCCATGCCTACGAGCAGTACTTC. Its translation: CASSLTSHAYEQYF.

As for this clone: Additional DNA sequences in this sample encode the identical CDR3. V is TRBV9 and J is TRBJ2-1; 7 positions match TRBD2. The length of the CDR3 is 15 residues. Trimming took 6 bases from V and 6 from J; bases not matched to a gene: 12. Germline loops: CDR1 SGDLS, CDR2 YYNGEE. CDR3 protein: CASNTWGGGGNEQFF. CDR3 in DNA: TGTGCCAGCAACACGTGGGGGGGAGGCGGCAATGAGCAGTTCTTC. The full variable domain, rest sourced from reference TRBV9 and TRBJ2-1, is DSGVTQTPKHLITATGQRVTLRCSPRSGDLSVYWYQQSLDQGLQFLIQYYNGEERAKGNILERFSAQQFPDLHSELNLSSLELGDSALYFCASNTWGGGGNEQFFGPGTRLTVL.

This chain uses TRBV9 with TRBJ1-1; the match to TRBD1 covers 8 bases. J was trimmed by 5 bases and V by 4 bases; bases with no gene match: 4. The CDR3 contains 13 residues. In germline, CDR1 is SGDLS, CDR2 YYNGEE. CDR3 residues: CASSTGGETEAFF. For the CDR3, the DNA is TGTGCCAGCAGCACAGGGGGGGAGACTGAAGCTTTCTTT.

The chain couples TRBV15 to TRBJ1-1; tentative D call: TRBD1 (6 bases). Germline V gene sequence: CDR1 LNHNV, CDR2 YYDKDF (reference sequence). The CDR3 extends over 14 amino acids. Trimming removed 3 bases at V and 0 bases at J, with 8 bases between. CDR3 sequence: CATSRGAVNTEAFF. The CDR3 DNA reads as TGTGCCACCAGCAGGGGGGCGGTGAACACTGAAGCTTTCTTT.

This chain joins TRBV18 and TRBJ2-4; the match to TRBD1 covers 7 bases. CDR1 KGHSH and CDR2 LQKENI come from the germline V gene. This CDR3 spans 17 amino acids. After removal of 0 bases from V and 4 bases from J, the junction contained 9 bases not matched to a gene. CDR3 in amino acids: CASSPPGSGGIKNIQYF. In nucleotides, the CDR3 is TGTGCCAGCTCACCACCGGGGTCAGGGGGTATTAAAAACATTCAGTACTTC.

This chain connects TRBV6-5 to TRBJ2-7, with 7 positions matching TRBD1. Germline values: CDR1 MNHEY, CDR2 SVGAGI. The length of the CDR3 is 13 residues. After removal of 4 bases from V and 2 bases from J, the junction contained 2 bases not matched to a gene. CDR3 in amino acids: CASSLTGPYEQYF. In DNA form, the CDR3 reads TGTGCCAGCAGTTTGACAGGGCCCTACGAGCAGTACTTC.

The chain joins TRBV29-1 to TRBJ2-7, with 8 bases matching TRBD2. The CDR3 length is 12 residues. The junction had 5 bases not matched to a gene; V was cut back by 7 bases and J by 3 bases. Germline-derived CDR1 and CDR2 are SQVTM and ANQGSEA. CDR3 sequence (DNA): TGCAGCGCCGCGGGGACTAGCTACGAGCAGTACTTC. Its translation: CSAAGTSYEQYF.